The 27 T cell receptor beta chains listed next were all sequenced from one sample in a study of OX40 agonist ivuxolimab in advanced cancers. Produced via immunoSEQ multiplex PCR; TCRdb's table is partial and in-frame only. The sample contains about 68,000 clones, 90% to 95% of which appear only once. Sample: CD4+ or CD8+ T cells sorted from blood, taken in a trial of the OX40 agonist ivuxolimab. These receptors came from an adult with an advanced solid tumor such as melanoma, head and neck, liver or kidney cancer.

The rearrangement uses TRBV15 and TRBJ2-7; unclear D gene. The CDR3 is made up of 12 amino acids. Trimming took off 0 bases at V and 7 bases at J, with 7 bases between the two ends. In germline, CDR1 is LNHNV, CDR2 YYDKDF (reference sequence). Written as DNA, the CDR3 is TGTGCCACCAGCAGAGATGGGCAGGAGCAGTACTTC. Protein: CATSRDGQEQYF.

This clone has only a few counts. This rearrangement joins TRBV19 to TRBJ1-3, with a possible D match to TRBD1 (6 bases). Germline V gene lookup returns CDR1 LNHDA and CDR2 SQIVND (reference sequence). The V end was cut by 9 bases, the J end by 3 bases, with 12 bases between. The CDR3 has 13 residues. This chain's CDR3 is CASARGFGNTIYF. DNA of the CDR3: TGTGCCAGCGCTAGGGGGTTTGGAAACACCATATATTTT.

There are a few counts of this clone. Written as DNA, the CDR3 is TGCGCCAGCAGCTTGGCCAATGAGCAGTTCTTC. Protein: CASSLANEQFF. V gene TRBV5-1 combines with J gene TRBJ2-1; D not resolved. This CDR3 region has 11 residues. V lost 0 bases and J 6 bases, leaving 1 base between the germline ends. Germline assignment: CDR1 SGHRS and CDR2 YFSETQ. The full variable domain, its missing parts supplied by reference TRBV5-1 and TRBJ2-1, is KAGVTQTPRYLIKTRGQQVTLSCSPISGHRSVSWYQQTPGQGLQFLFEYFSETQRNKGNFPGRFSGRQFSNSRSEMNVSTLELGDSALYLCASSLANEQFFGPGTRLTVL.

CDR3 region: CASRLGRSSYEQYF. The DNA for the CDR3 is TGTGCCAGCAGACTGGGACGGAGCTCCTACGAGCAGTACTTC. The chain recombines TRBV27 with TRBJ2-7; D tentatively reads TRBD1 or TRBD2 (5 bases each). Trimming shortened V by 6 bases and J by 0 bases, and 12 bases separated the two germline ends. The CDR3 contains 14 residues. Per the germline V gene, CDR1 is MNHEY and CDR2 is SMNVEV (reference sequence).

This clone has a handful of counts. The CDR3, as DNA: TGTGCCAGCAGTCGGGTGAGGAACTACGAGCAGTACTTC. Amino acid sequence: CASSRVRNYEQYF. The rearrangement joins TRBV28 to TRBJ2-7, with D unresolved. CDR1 and CDR2 (germline): MDHEN, SYDVKM. The CDR3 runs to 13 residues. V dropped 5 bases and J dropped 3 bases, with 11 bases sitting between them.

The chain has TRBV2 and TRBJ2-2; the D is unclear. Germline V CDR1 and CDR2: SNHLY, FYNNEI. There are 12 residues in the CDR3. Trimming pared 7 bases from V and 2 bases from J, leaving 5 bases between. CDR3 coding DNA: TGTGCCAGCAAGGGAAACACCGGGGAGCTGTTTTTT. This codes for CASKGNTGELFF.

The genes are TRBV19 and TRBJ2-5; 9 nucleotides align to TRBD2. Germline values: CDR1 LNHDA, CDR2 SQIVND (reference sequence). The CDR3 covers 16 residues. Trimming removed 3 bases from V and 2 bases from J; junction bases left unmatched: 7. This CDR3 is CASSIRVAGAQETQYF. As DNA, the CDR3 is TGTGCCAGTAGTATCCGGGTAGCGGGGGCTCAAGAGACCCAGTACTTC.

This rearrangement joins TRBV4-2 to TRBJ2-1, with 8 nucleotides matching TRBD2. V trimming: 1 base; J trimming: 12 bases; junction bases outside the gene matches: 20. CDR1 is LGHNA, CDR2 YNFKEQ, per germline. The CDR3 covers 18 residues. The CDR3 nucleotides read TGTGCCAGCAGCCAAGGGAGAGGTTTAGCGGGGTATACAATGGGGCAGTTCTTC. It is translated as CASSQGRGLAGYTMGQFF.

The chain combines TRBV15 with TRBJ1-2; no clear D. V was pared by 0 bases and J by 4 bases, with 12 bases between. Germline V lookup: CDR1 LNHNV, CDR2 YYDKDF (reference sequence). The CDR3 is 15 residues long. CDR3 in DNA: TGTGCCACCAGCAGAGATCGGGCCAGCGGCTATGGCTACACCTTC. This sequence encodes CATSRDRASGYGYTF.

The J gene is TRBJ2-7, the V gene TRBV7-8; a weak D match, TRBD2 (5 bases). This CDR3 spans 14 amino acids. The V and J ends lost 1 base and 1 base respectively, with 8 bases between them. From germline, CDR1 is SGHVS and CDR2 FQNEAQ. The CDR3 nucleotides are TGTGCCAGCAGCTTAGGGCGGGCATCCTACGAGCAGTACTTC. Amino acid sequence: CASSLGRASYEQYF.

The rearrangement joins TRBV28 to TRBJ2-3; 10 positions agree with TRBD2. Per the germline V gene, CDR1 is MDHEN and CDR2 is SYDVKM. V shed 9 bases, J shed 1 base, and the junction held 4 bases outside the gene matches. The CDR3 runs 14 residues. CDR3 DNA: TGTGCCAGTTGGCTAGCGGGAGGCACAGATACGCAGTATTTT. Residues: CASWLAGGTDTQYF.

The chain combines TRBV11-2 with TRBJ2-4, with D perhaps being TRBD1 or TRBD2 (5 bases each). The CDR3 is 16 amino acids. Trimming cost V 4 bases and J 0 bases, with 13 bases left between them. Per germline, CDR1 SGHAT and CDR2 FQNNGV. The CDR3 reads CASSSYGTLAKNIQYF. CDR3 coding DNA: TGTGCCAGCAGCTCATACGGGACCCTAGCCAAAAACATTCAGTACTTC.

The table lists this clone with a count of one. The CDR3 sequence: CASSLGTRAGANVLTF. DNA of the CDR3: TGTGCCAGCAGCTTGGGGACTCGAGCTGGGGCCAACGTCCTGACTTTC. This chain joins TRBV5-4 and TRBJ2-6; possibly TRBD2 for D (5 bases). This CDR3 region has 16 residues. Germline values: CDR1 SGHNT, CDR2 YYREEE (reference sequence). V lost 0 bases to trimming and J lost 2 bases, with 9 bases between them.

The chain recombines TRBV18 with TRBJ2-3; 7 bases are a match to TRBD1. CDR3 length equals 14 residues. The V segment lost 3 bases and the J segment 6 bases; nucleotides outside the gene matches: 6. Germline CDR1 KGHSH, CDR2 LQKENI. This CDR3 reads CASSPSGGWDTQYF. The DNA of the CDR3 is TGTGCCAGCTCACCCTCAGGGGGATGGGATACGCAGTATTTT.

J is TRBJ2-3 and V is TRBV7-2; a possible D gene is TRBD2 (5 bases). Between the trimmed V and J ends, which lost 2 bases and 2 bases, there was a span of 14 bases. In germline, CDR1 is SGHTA, CDR2 FQGNSA. CDR3 length: 16 amino acids. The CDR3 protein is CASSLSRAASTDTQYF. CDR3 sequence (DNA): TGTGCCAGCAGCTTAAGTCGAGCGGCTTCCACAGATACGCAGTATTTT. The variable domain in full, completed from reference TRBV7-2 and TRBJ2-3, reads GAGVSQSPSNKVTEKGKDVELRCDPISGHTALYWYRQSLGQGLEFLIYFQGNSAPDKSGLPSDRFSAERTGGSVSTLTIQRTQQEDSAVYLCASSLSRAASTDTQYFGPGTRLTVL.

V gene TRBV10-1 combines with J gene TRBJ1-2, with D maybe TRBD1 (5 bases). The V gene's germline CDR1 is WNHNN and CDR2 SYGVQD (reference sequence). CDR3 length: 14 amino acids. Trimming left V 1 base short and J 1 base short, with 7 bases between. CDR3 DNA: TGCGCCAGCAGTGAGTTAGGGGTTAACTATGGCTACACCTTC. Protein sequence: CASSELGVNYGYTF.

The chain couples TRBV6-5 to TRBJ2-7; 12 nucleotides align to TRBD1. V lost 8 bases, J lost 7 bases, and 9 bases stayed unmatched. Looked up from germline, CDR1 is MNHEY and CDR2 is SVGAGI. The CDR3 length is 14 residues. Written as DNA, the CDR3 is TGTGCCAGCGTCCGGGACAGGGGGCCCGGGGAGCAGTACTTC. This translates into CASVRDRGPGEQYF.

The chain is built from TRBV7-3 and TRBJ2-2, with TRBD1 matching 8 bases. The trim removed 6 bases at V and 6 bases at J, leaving 12 bases unmatched. The CDR3 loop spans 16 amino acids. The germline gives CDR1 SGHTA, CDR2 FQGTGA. The CDR3 DNA reads TGTGCCAGCAGTGTCAACCGGGACAGGAATTCCGGGGAGCTGTTTTTT. Amino acid sequence: CASSVNRDRNSGELFF.

This clone was seen just once. The chain combines TRBV19 with TRBJ2-1, with no clear D. This CDR3 has 16 residues. Trimming left V 3 bases short and J 1 base short, with 13 bases between. Germline values: CDR1 LNHDA, CDR2 SQIVND (reference sequence). This CDR3 is CASSMQRTLSYNEQFF. The CDR3 DNA is TGTGCCAGTAGTATGCAGAGAACTTTATCCTACAATGAGCAGTTCTTC.

The J gene is TRBJ1-5, the V gene TRBV2; D remains ambiguous. CDR1 and CDR2 (germline): SNHLY, FYNNEI. V was clipped by 8 bases and J by 0 bases, with 14 bases between them. This CDR3 region has 15 residues. CDR3 in DNA: TGTGCCAGCGGTGGCGCAAAAAATAGCAATCAGCCCCAGCATTTT. Protein sequence: CASGGAKNSNQPQHF.

For the CDR3, the DNA is TGTGCTAGTGGTTTGGTACGCGGGGACTACACCTTC. The encoded protein is CASGLVRGDYTF. The chain combines TRBV12-5 with TRBJ1-2; D remains unclear. Germline-derived CDR1 and CDR2 are LGHNT and FRNRAP. V was cut by 0 bases and J by 10 bases, with 9 bases left in between. The CDR3 is made up of 12 amino acids.

The chain links TRBV7-3 to TRBJ2-7, with D tentatively TRBD1 (6 bases). Trimming left V 2 bases short and J 3 bases short, with 11 bases between. This CDR3 region has 14 residues. Germline V gene lookup returns CDR1 SGHTA and CDR2 FQGTGA. DNA of the CDR3: TGTGCCAGCAGCTTAGATACAGGGAGCTACGAGCAGTACTTC. Translating gives CASSLDTGSYEQYF.

The chain combines TRBV9 with TRBJ1-3, with D possibly being TRBD1 (5 bases). Germline values: CDR1 SGDLS, CDR2 YYNGEE. The CDR3 runs to 13 residues. V lost 5 bases and J lost 4, with 10 bases in between. The CDR3 region is CASRPGAGNTIYF. CDR3 in DNA: TGTGCCAGCAGGCCTGGGGCCGGAAACACCATATATTTT.

The chain joins TRBV5-8 to TRBJ2-1; 9 positions match TRBD1. This CDR3 comprises 15 residues. V gave up 4 bases and J gave up 6 bases; unmatched junction bases: 8. Germline V lookup: CDR1 SGHTS, CDR2 YDEGEE. In DNA form, the CDR3 reads TGTGCCAGCAGCAGAAGGGACAGGGATATCAATGAGCAGTTCTTC. Translation: CASSRRDRDINEQFF. The full variable domain, with the rest looked up from reference TRBV5-8 and TRBJ2-1, is EAGVTQSPTHLIKTRGQQATLRCSPISGHTSVYWYQQALGLGLQFLLWYDEGEERNRGNFPPRFSGRQFPNYSSELNVNALELEDSALYLCASSRRDRDINEQFFGPGTRLTVL.

This clone has a handful of counts. In DNA form, the CDR3 reads TGCAGCGCAACCCGGACAGTGAACACTGAAGCTTTCTTT. This codes for CSATRTVNTEAFF. The chain couples TRBV29-1 to TRBJ1-1; D might be TRBD1 (6 bases). The CDR3 runs 13 residues. Per germline, CDR1 SQVTM and CDR2 ANQGSEA. Trimming left V 7 bases short and J 0 bases short, with 12 bases between.

The chain recombines TRBV7-9 with TRBJ1-2, with D maybe TRBD1 (5 bases). The CDR3 runs 12 residues. V was shortened by 1 base and J by 7 bases, with 7 bases between the two germline ends. Germline lookup yields CDR1 SEHNR and CDR2 FQNEAQ (reference sequence). The chain's CDR3 is CASSLDQGGYTF. CDR3 bases: TGTGCCAGCAGCTTAGATCAGGGTGGCTACACCTTC.

V usage is TRBV4-2 and J usage is TRBJ1-2; D uncertain. Germline assignment: CDR1 LGHNA and CDR2 YNFKEQ. Trimming stripped 0 bases from V and 5 bases from J, with 7 bases between. CDR3 size: 13 residues. The CDR3 here is CASSQDPLYGYTF. CDR3 coding DNA: TGTGCCAGCAGCCAAGACCCTCTTTATGGCTACACCTTC.